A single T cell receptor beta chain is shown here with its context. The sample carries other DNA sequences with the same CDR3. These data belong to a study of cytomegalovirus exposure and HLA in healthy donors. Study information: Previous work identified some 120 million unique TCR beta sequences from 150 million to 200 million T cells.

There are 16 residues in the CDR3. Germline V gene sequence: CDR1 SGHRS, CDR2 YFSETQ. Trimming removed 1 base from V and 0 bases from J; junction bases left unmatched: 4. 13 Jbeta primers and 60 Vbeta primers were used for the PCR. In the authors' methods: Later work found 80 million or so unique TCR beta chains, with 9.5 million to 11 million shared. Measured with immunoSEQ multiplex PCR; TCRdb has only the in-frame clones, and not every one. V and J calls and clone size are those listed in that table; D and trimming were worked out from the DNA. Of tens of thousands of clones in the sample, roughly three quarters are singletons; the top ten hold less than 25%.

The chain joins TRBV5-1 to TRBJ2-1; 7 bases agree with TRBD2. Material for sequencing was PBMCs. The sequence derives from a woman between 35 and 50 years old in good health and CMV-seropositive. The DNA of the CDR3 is TGCGCCAGCAGCTTGACCAGCGGGGCCTCCTACAATGAGCAGTTCTTC. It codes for CASSLTSGASYNEQFF.